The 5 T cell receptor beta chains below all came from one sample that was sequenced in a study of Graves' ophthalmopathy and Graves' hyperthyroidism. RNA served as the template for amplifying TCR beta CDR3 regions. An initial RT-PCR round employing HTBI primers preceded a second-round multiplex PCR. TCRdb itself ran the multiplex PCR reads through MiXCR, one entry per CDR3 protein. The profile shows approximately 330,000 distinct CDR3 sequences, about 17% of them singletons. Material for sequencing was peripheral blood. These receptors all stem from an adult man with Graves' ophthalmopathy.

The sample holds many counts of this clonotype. CDR3 bases: TGTGCCAGCAAGTTGGCTAGCGGGAGTATCGACGAGCAGTACTTC. It is translated as CASKLASGSIDEQYF. This chain connects TRBV2 to TRBJ2-7, with 10 positions matching TRBD2. The CDR3 totals 15 residues. Germline CDR1 SNHLY, CDR2 FYNNEI. V lost 7 bases to trimming and J lost 5 bases; unmatched junction nucleotides: 11.

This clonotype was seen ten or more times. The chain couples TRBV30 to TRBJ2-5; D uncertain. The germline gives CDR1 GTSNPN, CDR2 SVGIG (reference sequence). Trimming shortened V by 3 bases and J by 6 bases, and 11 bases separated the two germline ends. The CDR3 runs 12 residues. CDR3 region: CAWSPSAKTQYF. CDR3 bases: TGTGCCTGGAGCCCTTCTGCAAAGACCCAGTACTTC.

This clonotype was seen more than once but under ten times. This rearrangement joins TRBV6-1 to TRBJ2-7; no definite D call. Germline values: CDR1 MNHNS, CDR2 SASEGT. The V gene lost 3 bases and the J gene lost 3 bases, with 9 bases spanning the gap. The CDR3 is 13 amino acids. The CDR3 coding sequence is TGTGCCAGCAGTGATTTACAATACTACGAGCAGTACTTC. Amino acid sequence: CASSDLQYYEQYF.

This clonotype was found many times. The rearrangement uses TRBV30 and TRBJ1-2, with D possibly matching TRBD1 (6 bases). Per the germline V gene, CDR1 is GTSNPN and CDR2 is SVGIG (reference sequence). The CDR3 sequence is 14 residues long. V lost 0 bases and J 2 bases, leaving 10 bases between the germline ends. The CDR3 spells CAWSVAGENYGYTF. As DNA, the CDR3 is TGTGCCTGGAGTGTAGCAGGGGAAAACTATGGCTACACCTTC.

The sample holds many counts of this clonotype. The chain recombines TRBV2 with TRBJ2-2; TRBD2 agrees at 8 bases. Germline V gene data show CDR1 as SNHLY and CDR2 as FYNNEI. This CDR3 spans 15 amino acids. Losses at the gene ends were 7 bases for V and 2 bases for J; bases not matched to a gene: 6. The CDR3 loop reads CASKTSGDNTGELFF. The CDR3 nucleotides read TGTGCCAGCAAAACTAGCGGCGACAACACCGGGGAGCTGTTTTTT.